The 5 T cell receptor beta chains listed next were all sequenced from one sample in a study of blood T cell repertoires in COVID-19. The table came from immunoSEQ multiplex PCR; TCRdb's copy has only in-frame clones and leaves some out. The sample includes over 90,000 clones, about nine tenths of them seen just once. The sequenced sample was peripheral blood. These TCRs come from a man aged 50-59 years with acute or convalescent COVID-19.

The CDR3 spells CASSLASGLTTYEQYF. As DNA, the CDR3 is TGTGCCAGCAGCTTAGCATCCGGACTCACGACCTACGAGCAGTACTTC. The gene calls are TRBV7-8 and TRBJ2-7; the D gene is possibly TRBD2 (5 bases). The CDR3 is made up of 16 amino acids. V lost 0 bases to trimming and J lost 2 bases, with 14 bases between them. CDR1 and CDR2 (germline): SGHVS, FQNEAQ. Full variable domain (rest looked up from reference TRBV7-8 and TRBJ2-7): GAGVSQSPRYKVAKRGQDVALRCDPISGHVSLFWYQQALGQGPEFLTYFQNEAQLDKSGLPSDRFFAERPEGSVSTLKIQRTQQEDSAVYLCASSLASGLTTYEQYFGPGTRLTVT.

The chain carries TRBV25-1 and TRBJ2-7; 9 bases line up with TRBD1. The germline V gene encodes CDR1 MGHDK and CDR2 SYGVNS. The ends lost 5 bases at V and 5 bases at J; junction bases unmatched: 7. The length of the CDR3 is 14 residues. The CDR3 bases are TGTGCCAGCAGTAGGAAAGACAGGGGGGACGAGCAGTACTTC. It specifies CASSRKDRGDEQYF.

The chain uses TRBV10-3 and TRBJ2-7; maybe TRBD1 (6 bases). Germline V lookup: CDR1 ENHRY, CDR2 SYGVKD. The CDR3 sequence is 12 residues long. V was shortened by 10 bases and J by 7 bases, with 17 bases between the two germline ends. The CDR3: CATMTRGGEQYF. As DNA, the CDR3 is TGTGCCACCATGACCAGGGGCGGGGAGCAGTACTTC.

The gene calls are TRBV15 and TRBJ2-7, with D perhaps TRBD1 (6 bases). Trimming removed 3 bases from V and 2 bases from J, with 11 bases in between. In germline, CDR1 is LNHNV, CDR2 YYDKDF (reference sequence). The CDR3 consists of 14 residues. The CDR3 region has the DNA TGTGCCACCAGCAGCGAACAGGGACCCTACGAGCAGTACTTC. Its translation: CATSSEQGPYEQYF.

This sequence joins TRBV7-8 and TRBJ1-1; D is uncertain. The CDR3 has 14 amino acids. V lost 4 bases to trimming and J lost 0 bases, with 9 bases between them. CDR1 is SGHVS and CDR2 is FQNEAQ in the germline V gene. DNA for the CDR3: TGTGCCAGCAGCTCCACAGCAGTGAACACTGAAGCTTTCTTT. It is translated as CASSSTAVNTEAFF.